This TCR beta chain was captured by sequencing in a study of cytomegalovirus exposure and HLA in healthy donors. The V gene end was trimmed by 11 bases and the J gene end by 3 bases; junction bases not matched to a gene: 10. Per the germline V gene, CDR1 is SNHLY and CDR2 is FYNNEI. CDR3 size: 14 residues. The PCR had 60 Vbeta and 13 Jbeta primers. Using immunoSEQ multiplex PCR, the repertoire was profiled, and TCRdb retains in-frame clones only, with some absent. The table lists approximately 100,000 clones, around four fifths of them singletons. This receptor was identified in a man between 35 and 55 years old in good health and CMV-seronegative. V and J are TRBV2 and TRBJ2-1, with 7 bases identical to TRBD2. The specimen sequenced was PBMCs. For the CDR3, the DNA is TGTGCCGGTAGGGTGGCTAGCGGCTACAATGAGCAGTTCTTC. Protein product: CAGRVASGYNEQFF.